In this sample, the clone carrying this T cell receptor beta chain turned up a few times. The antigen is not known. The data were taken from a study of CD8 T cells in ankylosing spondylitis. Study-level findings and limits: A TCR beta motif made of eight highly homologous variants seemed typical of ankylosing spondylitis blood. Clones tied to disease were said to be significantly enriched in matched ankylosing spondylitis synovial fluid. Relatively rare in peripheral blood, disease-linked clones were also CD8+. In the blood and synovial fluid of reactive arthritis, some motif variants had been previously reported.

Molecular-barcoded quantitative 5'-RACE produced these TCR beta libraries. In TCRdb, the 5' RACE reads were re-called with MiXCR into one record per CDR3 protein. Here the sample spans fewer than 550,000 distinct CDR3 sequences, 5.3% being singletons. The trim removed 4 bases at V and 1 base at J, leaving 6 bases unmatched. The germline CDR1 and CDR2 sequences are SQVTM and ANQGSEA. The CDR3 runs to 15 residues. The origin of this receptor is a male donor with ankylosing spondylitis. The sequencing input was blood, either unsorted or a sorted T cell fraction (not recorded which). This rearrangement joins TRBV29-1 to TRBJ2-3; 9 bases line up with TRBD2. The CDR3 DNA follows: TGCAGCGTTGGGGCAGCGGGAGGAGGCACAGATACGCAGTATTTT. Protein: CSVGAAGGGTDTQYF.